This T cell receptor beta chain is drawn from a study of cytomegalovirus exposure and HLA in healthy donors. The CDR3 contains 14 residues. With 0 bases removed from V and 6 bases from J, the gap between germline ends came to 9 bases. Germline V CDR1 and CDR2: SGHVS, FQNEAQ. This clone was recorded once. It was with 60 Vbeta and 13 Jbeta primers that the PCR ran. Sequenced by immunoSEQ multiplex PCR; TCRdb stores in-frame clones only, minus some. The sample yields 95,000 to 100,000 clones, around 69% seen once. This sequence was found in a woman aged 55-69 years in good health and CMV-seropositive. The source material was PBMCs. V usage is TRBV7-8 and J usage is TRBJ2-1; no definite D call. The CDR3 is CASSLAPASNEQFF. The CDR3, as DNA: TGTGCCAGCAGCTTAGCGCCTGCTAGCAATGAGCAGTTCTTC.